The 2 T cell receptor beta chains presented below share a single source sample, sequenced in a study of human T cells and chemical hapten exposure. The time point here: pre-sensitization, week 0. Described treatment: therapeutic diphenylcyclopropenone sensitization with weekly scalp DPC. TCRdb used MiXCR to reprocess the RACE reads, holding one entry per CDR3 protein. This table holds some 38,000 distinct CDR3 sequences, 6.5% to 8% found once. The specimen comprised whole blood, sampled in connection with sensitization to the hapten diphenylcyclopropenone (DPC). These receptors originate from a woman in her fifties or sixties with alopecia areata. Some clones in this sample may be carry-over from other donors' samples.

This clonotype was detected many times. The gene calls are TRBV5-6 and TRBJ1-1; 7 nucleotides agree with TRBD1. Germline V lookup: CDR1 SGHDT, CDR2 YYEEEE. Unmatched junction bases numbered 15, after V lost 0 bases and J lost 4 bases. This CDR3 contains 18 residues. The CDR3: CASSLARGQRRAGTEAFF. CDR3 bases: TGTGCCAGCAGCTTGGCCAGGGGACAGAGGCGGGCGGGCACTGAAGCTTTCTTT.

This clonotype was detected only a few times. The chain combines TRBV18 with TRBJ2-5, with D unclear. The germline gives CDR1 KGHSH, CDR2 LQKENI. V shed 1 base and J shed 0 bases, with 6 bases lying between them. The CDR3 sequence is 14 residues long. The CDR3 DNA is TGTGCCAGCTCACCACAGCGATACCAAGAGACCCAGTACTTC. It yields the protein CASSPQRYQETQYF.